The 18 T cell receptor beta chains below all came from one sample that was sequenced in a study of cytomegalovirus exposure and HLA in healthy donors. With 60 Vbeta and 13 Jbeta primers, the PCR was carried out. The table came from immunoSEQ multiplex PCR; TCRdb's copy has only in-frame clones and leaves some out. This sample contains 60,000 to 70,000 clones. Material for sequencing was PBMCs. The receptors originated from a man aged 25 to 40 in good health and CMV-seropositive.

As regards this clone: The same CDR3 arises from other DNA sequences in this sample as well. The CDR3 nucleotides read TGTGCCTGGAGTTCCGGGACAGGAAATCAGCCCCAGCATTTT. This encodes CAWSSGTGNQPQHF. V gene TRBV30 combines with J gene TRBJ1-5, with 8 bases fitting TRBD1. V lost 2 bases and J lost 4; bases outside the gene matches: 4. This CDR3 region has 14 residues. Germline V gene data show CDR1 as GTSNPN and CDR2 as SVGIG (reference sequence).

The chain uses TRBV6-4 and TRBJ2-7, with 13 positions matching TRBD2. The CDR3 is made up of 17 amino acids. Trimming at V came to 0 bases and at J to 3 bases, leaving 5 bases not matched to a gene. Germline CDR1 and CDR2: MRHNA and SNTAGT. CDR3 region: CASSDSQTSGRYYEQYF. CDR3 nucleotides: TGTGCCAGCAGTGACTCACAGACTAGCGGGAGGTACTACGAGCAGTACTTC.

As concerns this clone: The same CDR3 is also encoded by other DNA sequences in this sample. The V gene is TRBV9, the J gene TRBJ2-5; perhaps TRBD2 as D (5 bases). Trimming stripped 4 bases from V and 2 bases from J, with 15 bases between. The CDR3 extends over 15 amino acids. The V gene's germline CDR1 is SGDLS and CDR2 YYNGEE. The CDR3 protein is CASSTRGSEQETQYF. The DNA of the CDR3 is TGTGCCAGCAGCACCAGAGGGAGCGAACAAGAGACCCAGTACTTC. Full variable domain (remainder filled in from reference TRBV9 and TRBJ2-5): DSGVTQTPKHLITATGQRVTLRCSPRSGDLSVYWYQQSLDQGLQFLIQYYNGEERAKGNILERFSAQQFPDLHSELNLSSLELGDSALYFCASSTRGSEQETQYFGPGTRLLVL.

The CDR3, as DNA: TGTGCCAGCAGTGGAGGGGGATCACCCCTCCACTTT. Encoded protein: CASSGGGSPLHF. This chain uses TRBV2 with TRBJ1-6; possible D gene TRBD1, 6 bases. With 4 bases removed from V and 10 bases from J, the gap between germline ends came to 8 bases. Germline values: CDR1 SNHLY, CDR2 FYNNEI. The CDR3 contains 12 residues.

CDR3 amino acids: CASSEAQSGQETQYF. DNA for the CDR3: TGTGCCAGCAGTGAAGCCCAAAGCGGGCAAGAGACCCAGTACTTC. The chain couples TRBV6-1 to TRBJ2-5, with TRBD2 as a possible D gene (6 bases). Germline CDR1 and CDR2: MNHNS and SASEGT. CDR3 length: 15 amino acids. The V gene lost 0 bases and the J gene lost 2 bases, with 10 bases spanning the gap.

This chain connects TRBV18 to TRBJ2-7; 12 nucleotides match TRBD1. The CDR3 is 17 residues long. Germline V gene sequence: CDR1 KGHSH, CDR2 LQKENI. V lost 3 bases to trimming and J lost 2 bases; unmatched junction nucleotides: 8. The CDR3 DNA is TGTGCCAGCTCACCCCCTACGGGACAGGGGGCCGCCTACGAGCAGTACTTC. Amino acids: CASSPPTGQGAAYEQYF.

This chain links TRBV10-2 with TRBJ2-5; the match to TRBD2 covers 11 bases. The last part of the DNA fits TRBJ2-7 better; the J call may be wrong. CDR3 length: 13 residues. Germline CDR1 WSHSY, CDR2 SAAADI. The CDR3 bases are TGCGCCAACTTACTAGCGGGAGCCTACGAGCAGTACTTC. Its protein is CANLLAGAYEQYF.

This sequence joins TRBV7-9 and TRBJ2-7; D call uncertain. The length of the CDR3 is 11 residues. V was pared by 3 bases and J by 3 bases, with 3 bases between. The germline CDR1 and CDR2 sequences are SEHNR and FQNEAQ (reference sequence). CDR3 nucleotides: TGTGCCAGCAGCTTTAGCTACGAGCAGTACTTC. This sequence encodes CASSFSYEQYF.

This sequence joins TRBV4-1 and TRBJ2-2, with D maybe TRBD1 (6 bases). CDR3 length: 18 residues. V dropped 0 bases and J dropped 5 bases, with 19 bases sitting between them. Germline V lookup: CDR1 MGHRA, CDR2 YSYEKL. CDR3 nucleotide sequence: TGCGCCAGCAGCCAAGATCCGAGACAGGCGATAGGAACCGGGGAGCTGTTTTTT. It is translated as CASSQDPRQAIGTGELFF.

The CDR3, as DNA: TGTGCCAGCTCACCAATCGAGGCACGGAGCTCTGGAAACACCATATATTTT. Protein sequence: CASSPIEARSSGNTIYF. V usage is TRBV18 and J usage is TRBJ1-3; D is ambiguous. The CDR3 extends over 17 amino acids. Germline CDR1 KGHSH, CDR2 LQKENI. V gave up 2 bases and J gave up 0 bases, with 14 bases separating them.

This rearrangement joins TRBV7-8 to TRBJ2-3; 9 bases match TRBD1. This CDR3 comprises 16 residues. J was trimmed by 4 bases and V by 5 bases; bases with no gene match: 10. CDR1 and CDR2 (germline): SGHVS, FQNEAQ. The CDR3 region has the DNA TGTGCCAGCAGCCAGAATAACAGGGGGCGAGCAGATACGCAGTATTTT. Its protein is CASSQNNRGRADTQYF.

A word on this clone: The junction shows a germline mismatch at one end, possibly a read error. The rearrangement joins TRBV9 to TRBJ2-1; 8 nucleotides agree with TRBD1. The germline CDR1 and CDR2 sequences are SGDLS and YYNGEE. This CDR3 has 15 residues. DNA of the CDR3: TGTGCCAGCAGCGCCGGGACAGGCTCCGACAATGAGCAGTTCTTC. Translated, it gives CASSAGTGSDNEQFF.

V usage is TRBV4-1 and J usage is TRBJ2-5, with TRBD2 matching over 15 bases. V dropped 1 base and J dropped 5; count of bases not matched to a gene: 5. The CDR3 sequence is 17 residues long. CDR1 is MGHRA, CDR2 YSYEKL, per germline. The CDR3 region is CASSQGGLAGGGETQYF. CDR3 DNA sequence: TGCGCCAGCAGCCAAGGGGGACTAGCGGGAGGTGGGGAGACCCAGTACTTC.

The chain has TRBV14 and TRBJ2-7; 7 nucleotides agree with TRBD1. J gave up 4 bases and V 4 bases, and 13 bases lay outside the gene matches. The CDR3 runs 16 residues. Germline CDR1 is SGHDN and CDR2 is FVKESK. This CDR3 reads CASSRAGRGIDYEQYF. The CDR3 nucleotides are TGTGCCAGCAGCCGTGCTGGCAGGGGGATTGATTACGAGCAGTACTTC.

The rearrangement joins TRBV15 to TRBJ2-6; D is undetermined. This CDR3 is 16 amino acids long. Trimming pared 2 bases from V and 4 bases from J, leaving 12 bases between. Germline V gene sequence: CDR1 LNHNV, CDR2 YYDKDF (reference sequence). Here the CDR3 reads CATSRNPTSGANVLTF. As DNA, the CDR3 is TGTGCCACCAGCAGAAACCCCACATCGGGGGCCAACGTCCTGACTTTC.

The V call is TRBV7-3, the J call TRBJ2-3; the D is unclear. The CDR3 contains 14 residues. Deletions cut 5 bases from V and 2 bases from J, with 11 bases between. CDR1 is SGHTA and CDR2 is FQGTGA in the germline V gene. CDR3 bases: TGTGCCAGCAGCCTTCAAGCTACCACAGATACGCAGTATTTT. Translation gives CASSLQATTDTQYF.

This sequence joins TRBV6-1 and TRBJ1-1, with TRBD1 matching 11 bases. V gave up 8 bases and J gave up 1 base; unmatched junction bases: 6. Germline CDR1 reads MNHNS; CDR2 reads SASEGT. The CDR3 totals 15 residues. CDR3 sequence (DNA): TGTGCCAGCTATGCTGGGACAGGGGGGAACACTGAAGCTTTCTTT. Amino acid sequence: CASYAGTGGNTEAFF.

The rearrangement joins TRBV19 to TRBJ1-5, with 7 bases lining up with TRBD1. The CDR3 is 13 residues long. V lost 4 bases to trimming and J lost 6 bases; unmatched junction nucleotides: 3. The germline V gene encodes CDR1 LNHDA and CDR2 SQIVND (reference sequence). The DNA of the CDR3 is TGTGCCAGTAGTAGGGACAGTTTTCAGCCCCAGCATTTT. Its translation is CASSRDSFQPQHF.